The 14 T cell receptor beta chains below all came from one sample that was sequenced in a study of patients and donors after allogeneic stem cell transplantation. TCRdb reprocessed the RT-PCR reads with MiXCR, giving one entry per CDR3 protein. The table shows hundreds of thousands of distinct CDR3 sequences, with 15% to 20% occurring only once. The sequencing input was blood, either unsorted or a sorted T cell fraction (not recorded which). The receptors derive from a human donor who was either an allogeneic HSCT recipient or a stem cell or donor lymphocyte infusion donor (not recorded which). It is not recorded whose cells these are; they may come from a transplant donor.

This clonotype has just a few counts. The chain recombines TRBV9 with TRBJ2-3; 7 bases line up with TRBD2. CDR3 length: 15 residues. Germline lookup yields CDR1 SGDLS and CDR2 YYNGEE. V was clipped by 0 bases and J by 1 base; unmatched bases: 2. The CDR3 is CASSVDGGGTDTQYF. CDR3 sequence (DNA): TGTGCCAGCAGCGTAGATGGGGGGGGCACAGATACGCAGTATTTT.

This clonotype has more than one count but fewer than ten. This chain joins TRBV7-2 and TRBJ2-7; weak D call: TRBD1 (5 bases). CDR1 is SGHTA and CDR2 is FQGNSA in the germline V gene. There are 15 residues in the CDR3. With 6 bases removed from V and 2 bases from J, the gap between germline ends came to 17 bases. This CDR3 reads CASSPGPGPTYEQYF. In nucleotides, the CDR3 is TGTGCCAGCAGTCCAGGGCCAGGGCCGACCTACGAGCAGTACTTC.

The sample holds many counts of this clonotype. This sequence joins TRBV2 and TRBJ2-2; 9 bases are shared with TRBD1. The CDR3 loop spans 15 amino acids. Germline V gene sequence: CDR1 SNHLY, CDR2 FYNNEI. The trim removed 6 bases at V and 7 bases at J, leaving 9 bases unmatched. The CDR3 region has the DNA TGTGCCAGCAGCCCGGGGACAGGGAGGATCGGGGAGCTGTTTTTT. Protein sequence: CASSPGTGRIGELFF.

At least ten counts were recorded for this clonotype. The chain combines TRBV3-1 with TRBJ2-7; 12 nucleotides match TRBD2. Germline V CDR1 and CDR2: LGHDT, YNNKEL (reference sequence). Trimming took 4 bases from V and 6 from J; bases not matched to a gene: 4. This CDR3 region has 14 residues. This CDR3 reads CASSLTSGSAEQYF. The CDR3 DNA sequence: TGTGCCAGCAGCCTGACTAGCGGGAGCGCCGAGCAGTACTTC.

This clonotype was recorded at least ten times. The chain carries TRBV5-1 and TRBJ1-6, with 7 positions matching TRBD1. Germline trimming cut 3 bases from V and 5 bases from J; bases unmatched to any gene: 5. Germline CDR1 is SGHRS and CDR2 is YFSETQ. The CDR3 contains 15 residues. Written as DNA, the CDR3 is TGCGCCAGCAGCTCCGGGACAGTTAATAATTCACCCCTCCACTTT. Its translation is CASSSGTVNNSPLHF.

Only a few counts were recorded for this clonotype. The CDR3: CASSSRTGGGETQYF. The CDR3, as DNA: TGTGCCAGCAGCTCTCGGACAGGGGGCGGGGAGACCCAGTACTTC. V usage is TRBV7-6 and J usage is TRBJ2-5, with 11 bases aligning to TRBD1. The trim removed 4 bases at V and 5 bases at J, leaving 6 bases unmatched. The CDR3 loop spans 15 amino acids. CDR1 is SGHVS and CDR2 is FNYEAQ in the germline V gene.

This clonotype has more than one count but fewer than ten. The rearrangement links TRBV20-1 to TRBJ2-4; maybe TRBD2 (7 bases). From germline, CDR1 is DFQATT and CDR2 SNEGSKA (reference sequence). CDR3 length: 13 amino acids. V lost 3 bases to trimming and J lost 8 bases, with 14 bases between them. CDR3 in amino acids: CSARAGASHIQYF. In DNA form, the CDR3 reads TGCAGTGCTAGGGCGGGGGCCTCCCACATTCAGTACTTC.

This clonotype was counted only a few times. A much larger clonotype is one base distant, so this may be a read error. The rearrangement links TRBV12-3 or TRBV12-4 to TRBJ1-2, with 10 positions matching TRBD1. The CDR3 runs to 14 residues. V trimming: 8 bases; J trimming: 6 bases; junction bases outside the gene matches: 9. CDR3 DNA sequence: TGTGCCAGCGGTGAGACAGGGGGCAGCGATGGCTACACCTTC. Encoded protein: CASGETGGSDGYTF.

The chain combines TRBV7-3 with TRBJ1-1, with D unclear. V gave up 1 base and J gave up 5 bases, with 11 bases separating them. The CDR3 spans 14 residues. Germline CDR1 and CDR2: SGHTA and FQGTGA. CDR3 sequence: CASSLRSGGTEAFF. The CDR3 DNA reads as TGTGCCAGCAGCTTAAGGTCGGGTGGGACTGAAGCTTTCTTT.

This clonotype was seen a single time. The chain employs TRBV6-1 and TRBJ2-7; D remains unclear. Germline V gene sequence: CDR1 MNHNS, CDR2 SASEGT. V dropped 4 bases and J dropped 3 bases, with 10 bases sitting between them. The CDR3 length is 13 residues. The CDR3 is CASSGATGYEQYF. In DNA form, the CDR3 reads TGTGCCAGCAGTGGGGCTACCGGCTACGAGCAGTACTTC.

This clonotype was observed a few times. The chain joins TRBV27 to TRBJ2-7, with TRBD2 matching 9 bases. Germline V lookup: CDR1 MNHEY, CDR2 SMNVEV (reference sequence). The CDR3 is 15 residues long. Trimming cost V 0 bases and J 6 bases; bases outside gene matches: 6. CDR3 bases: TGTGCCAGCAGTTTATCGGCGGGAGGGCCTATCGAGCAGTACTTC. Translation: CASSLSAGGPIEQYF.

V gene TRBV28 combines with J gene TRBJ1-1; perhaps TRBD1 as D (5 bases). The ends were cut back, 6 bases at V and 0 bases at J, with 14 bases in the middle. This CDR3 is built from 15 residues. The germline V gene encodes CDR1 MDHEN and CDR2 SYDVKM. CDR3 nucleotide sequence: TGTGCCAGCAGGTCGACAGAGAGGATGAACACTGAAGCTTTCTTT. This translates into CASRSTERMNTEAFF.

V gene TRBV7-2 combines with J gene TRBJ2-7; D is ambiguous. The CDR3 sequence is 14 residues long. V lost 5 bases to trimming and J lost 3 bases, with 14 bases between them. The germline V gene encodes CDR1 SGHTA and CDR2 FQGNSA. This CDR3 reads CASSPAGVGYEQYF. The CDR3 coding sequence is TGTGCCAGCAGCCCAGCTGGGGTCGGCTACGAGCAGTACTTC. The whole variable domain, remainder taken from reference TRBV7-2 and TRBJ2-7, is GAGVSQSPSNKVTEKGKDVELRCDPISGHTALYWYRQSLGQGLEFLIYFQGNSAPDKSGLPSDRFSAERTGGSVSTLTIQRTQQEDSAVYLCASSPAGVGYEQYFGPGTRLTVT.

There are a few counts of this clonotype. This sequence joins TRBV29-1 and TRBJ2-1; 9 nucleotides align to TRBD1. Germline CDR1 is SQVTM and CDR2 is ANQGSEA. This CDR3 contains 14 residues. Trimming cost V 5 bases and J 1 base; bases outside gene matches: 3. Here the CDR3 reads CSVLGTGSYNEQFF. The CDR3 coding sequence is TGCAGCGTTCTGGGGACAGGGTCCTACAATGAGCAGTTCTTC.